The 10 T cell receptor beta chains below all came from one sample that was sequenced in a study of monozygotic twins with cystic fibrosis. Some clones are missing from TCRdb's copy, which holds only in-frame ones; the method was immunoSEQ multiplex PCR. The sample shows tens of thousands of clones, over 80% of them seen only once. The specimen was blood. These receptors originate from a boy aged 2 to 10 with cystic fibrosis.

The V call is TRBV5-1, the J call TRBJ2-1; 8 nucleotides align to TRBD2. The CDR3 loop spans 17 amino acids. The V segment lost 0 bases and the J segment 9 bases; nucleotides outside the gene matches: 14. Germline assignment: CDR1 SGHRS and CDR2 YFSETQ. The CDR3, as DNA: TGCGCCAGCAGCTTGGCCGTCGGGAGGGGTACTCCCCTTGAGCAGTTCTTC. Amino acid sequence: CASSLAVGRGTPLEQFF.

The CDR3 DNA sequence: TGTGCCTCAGGAACCATTAACACCGGGGAGCTGTTTTTT. This gives the protein CASGTINTGELFF. The rearrangement joins TRBV6-1 to TRBJ2-2; D unclear. V shed 11 bases and J shed 2 bases, with 12 bases lying between them. The CDR3 extends over 13 amino acids. Germline-derived CDR1 and CDR2 are MNHNS and SASEGT.

V is TRBV6-5 and J is TRBJ1-5, with a possible D match to TRBD1 (6 bases). Germline V gene data show CDR1 as MNHEY and CDR2 as SVGAGI. Between the trimmed V and J ends, which lost 5 bases and 7 bases, there was a span of 18 bases. The CDR3 contains 15 residues. The CDR3 coding sequence is TGTGCCAGCAGTGCCACTCCGGGGGCATGGCAGCCCCAGCATTTT. The encoded protein is CASSATPGAWQPQHF.

The rearrangement links TRBV7-9 to TRBJ1-1, with D perhaps TRBD1 (6 bases). This CDR3 is 13 amino acids long. Germline CDR1 reads SEHNR; CDR2 reads FQNEAQ (reference sequence). V was clipped by 1 base and J by 6 bases, with 9 bases between them. CDR3 sequence (DNA): TGTGCCAGCAGCTTAGATGGGGGCTCTGAAGCTTTCTTT. It encodes CASSLDGGSEAFF.

Notes on this clone: One junction end does not reproduce the germline sequence, and a read error may be involved. The chain is built from TRBV13 and TRBJ2-3; 10 bases line up with TRBD1. The CDR3 has 14 residues. Germline assignment: CDR1 PRHDT and CDR2 FYEKMQ (reference sequence). The DNA of the CDR3 is TGTGCCAGCAGCCCAGACAGGGGGCTTGAGGGGATGGATTTT. It encodes CASSPDRGLEGMDF.

The chain recombines TRBV7-2 with TRBJ2-3, with 13 bases matching TRBD2. The CDR3 has 21 residues. Germline V lookup: CDR1 SGHTA, CDR2 FQGNSA. Unmatched junction bases numbered 14, after V lost 0 bases and J lost 2 bases. The CDR3 DNA follows: TGTGCCAGCAGCTTAGCCCGACTAGCGGGGGGCCTCTTAGCTACCACAGATACGCAGTATTTT. It specifies CASSLARLAGGLLATTDTQYF.

J is TRBJ2-2 and V is TRBV11-3; possible D gene TRBD2, 6 bases. The CDR3 covers 15 residues. Germline CDR1 reads SGHNT; CDR2 reads YENEEA. V dropped 8 bases and J dropped 2 bases, with 15 bases sitting between them. The CDR3, as DNA: TGTGCCAGCGGCCAGGGACTGACCAACACCGGGGAGCTGTTTTTT. This sequence encodes CASGQGLTNTGELFF.

V is TRBV6-1 and J is TRBJ1-4; weak D call: TRBD1 (5 bases). Per the germline V gene, CDR1 is MNHNS and CDR2 is SASEGT. V gave up 4 bases and J gave up 0 bases, with 9 bases separating them. This CDR3 contains 15 residues. The CDR3 DNA follows: TGTGCCAGCAGTGTACCACAGGCAACTAATGAAAAACTGTTTTTT. It encodes CASSVPQATNEKLFF.

This chain uses TRBV5-1 with TRBJ1-1, with TRBD1 matching 10 bases. Trimming cost V 3 bases and J 0 bases; bases outside gene matches: 8. This CDR3 is built from 17 residues. Germline values: CDR1 SGHRS, CDR2 YFSETQ. The CDR3 bases are TGCGCCAGCAGCTATGGGACAGGGGAGCGCATGAACACTGAAGCTTTCTTT. Protein sequence: CASSYGTGERMNTEAFF.

V is TRBV5-4 and J is TRBJ2-7; D is perhaps TRBD1 or TRBD2 (5 bases each). The germline CDR1 and CDR2 sequences are SGHNT and YYREEE (reference sequence). V was pared by 3 bases and J by 4 bases, with 20 bases between. The CDR3 totals 16 residues. CDR3 residues: CASSWGRVEPTYEQYF. The DNA for the CDR3 is TGTGCCAGCAGCTGGGGACGGGTTGAGCCTACTTACGAGCAGTACTTC.